Following are 23 T cell receptor beta chains from one sample sequenced in a study of T cell repertoires in cytomegalovirus infection. TCRdb called the reads again in MiXCR, with one record for every CDR3 protein. Found here are approximately 76,000 distinct CDR3 sequences, 3.7% of them singletons; the top ten hold 4.6%. The sample consisted of PBMCs. The origin of the receptors is a human donor in good health (CMV status not recorded). Some clones in this sample may be carry-over from other donors' samples.

This clonotype showed up many times. The genes are TRBV5-1 and TRBJ1-6; 9 positions match TRBD1. CDR3 length: 17 amino acids. The ends lost 4 bases at V and 9 bases at J; junction bases unmatched: 14. Germline CDR1 and CDR2: SGHRS and YFSETQ. The CDR3 DNA sequence: TGCGCCAGCAGCCCGGGACAGGGAACGAGGATAGGTTCACCCCTCCACTTT. Amino acid sequence: CASSPGQGTRIGSPLHF.

This clonotype was seen many times. V gene TRBV7-8 combines with J gene TRBJ1-6, with a tentative D call TRBD1 (6 bases). This CDR3 has 14 amino acids. V shed 6 bases and J shed 6 bases, with 12 bases lying between them. CDR1 and CDR2 (germline): SGHVS, FQNEAQ. For the CDR3, the DNA is TGTGCCAGCAGGGACAGCTACGCTAATTCACCCCTCCACTTT. It encodes CASRDSYANSPLHF.

Ten or more counts support this clonotype. This chain connects TRBV7-2 to TRBJ2-2; TRBD1 matches 8 bases. V dropped 1 base and J dropped 4; count of bases not matched to a gene: 2. The CDR3 sequence is 15 residues long. From germline, CDR1 is SGHTA and CDR2 FQGNSA. Written as DNA, the CDR3 is TGTGCCAGCAGCTTAGTCACAGGGGGCACCGGGGAGCTGTTTTTT. Protein sequence: CASSLVTGGTGELFF.

This clonotype showed up many times. The chain uses TRBV7-8 and TRBJ1-6; no definite D call. V shed 5 bases and J shed 0 bases, with 11 bases lying between them. In germline, CDR1 is SGHVS, CDR2 FQNEAQ. The CDR3 covers 16 residues. The CDR3 sequence is CASSMKLSSYNSPLHF. CDR3 DNA sequence: TGTGCCAGCAGCATGAAACTGAGCTCCTATAATTCACCCCTCCACTTT.

In its sample, this clonotype was seen many times. V is TRBV12-3 or TRBV12-4 and J is TRBJ1-6; weak D call: TRBD1 (5 bases). Trimming took 5 bases from V and 10 from J, leaving 15 bases between them. CDR3 length: 14 amino acids. CDR3 nucleotides: TGTGCCAGCAGTCTCCGGGGGGTTCTGTCACCCCTCCACTTT. The encoded protein is CASSLRGVLSPLHF.

Ten or more counts support this clonotype. The chain has TRBV28 and TRBJ1-2; no firm D call. CDR1 and CDR2 from the germline V gene are MDHEN and SYDVKM. This CDR3 spans 14 amino acids. Trimming left V 3 bases short and J 11 bases short, with 19 bases between. CDR3 loop: CASSFRVSAIFYTF. CDR3 nucleotide sequence: TGTGCCAGCAGTTTTCGGGTCTCGGCTATCTTTTACACCTTC.

This clonotype was observed many times. The chain is built from TRBV6-2 or TRBV6-3 and TRBJ1-1; D not certain. Trimming stripped 0 bases from V and 8 bases from J, with 10 bases between. Germline V gene lookup returns CDR1 MNHEY and CDR2 SVGEGT. This CDR3 spans 13 amino acids. CDR3 amino acids: CASSYSIVPEAFF. CDR3 DNA: TGTGCCAGCAGTTACTCGATTGTTCCAGAAGCTTTCTTT.

In this sample, this clonotype turned up many times. The chain combines TRBV5-1 with TRBJ1-2, with 10 nucleotides matching TRBD1. Germline V CDR1 and CDR2: SGHRS, YFSETQ. After removal of 4 bases from V and 11 bases from J, the junction contained 11 bases not matched to a gene. This CDR3 region has 14 residues. The CDR3 spells CASSPIPGQGFYTF. As DNA, the CDR3 is TGCGCCAGCAGCCCTATTCCGGGACAGGGGTTTTACACCTTC.

This clonotype was seen many times. The chain recombines TRBV20-1 with TRBJ1-2; 7 bases line up with TRBD1. CDR3 size: 12 residues. V was clipped by 4 bases and J by 4 bases; unmatched bases: 3. CDR1 DFQATT and CDR2 SNEGSKA come from the germline V gene (reference sequence). CDR3 bases: TGCAGTGCTAAACAGGGGCTCTATGGCTACACCTTC. It is translated as CSAKQGLYGYTF.

This clonotype was detected many times. J is TRBJ1-5 and V is TRBV2, with TRBD1 matching over 9 bases. This CDR3 comprises 16 residues. V dropped 6 bases and J dropped 1; count of bases not matched to a gene: 7. Germline-derived CDR1 and CDR2 are SNHLY and FYNNEI. CDR3 sequence (DNA): TGTGCCAGCAGCGGTACAGGGGGCAGGAGCAATCAGCCCCAGCATTTT. This encodes CASSGTGGRSNQPQHF.

This clonotype occurred many times. V is TRBV6-1 and J is TRBJ2-1; 9 positions agree with TRBD2. Germline CDR1 and CDR2: MNHNS and SASEGT. With 0 bases clipped from V and 6 bases from J, the junction kept 6 bases outside the gene matches. CDR3 length: 16 amino acids. The CDR3 sequence is CASSEARGTSFNEQFF. The CDR3 DNA sequence: TGTGCCAGCAGTGAAGCGAGGGGGACTAGCTTCAATGAGCAGTTCTTC.

This clonotype was picked up many times. The V and J genes are TRBV7-9 and TRBJ1-6, with no clear D. Germline CDR1 reads SEHNR; CDR2 reads FQNEAQ (reference sequence). The CDR3 runs 14 residues. The V and J ends lost 1 base and 6 bases respectively, with 7 bases between them. In nucleotides, the CDR3 is TGTGCCAGCAGCTTAGGACTCAGTAATTCACCCCTCCACTTT. Amino acid sequence: CASSLGLSNSPLHF.

This clonotype appeared many times. The J gene is TRBJ1-1, the V gene TRBV7-9; no reliable D call. Between the trimmed V and J ends, which lost 6 bases and 3 bases, there was a span of 8 bases. This CDR3 has 12 amino acids. CDR1 SEHNR and CDR2 FQNEAQ come from the germline V gene (reference sequence). CDR3 sequence reads: CASRLSDTEAFF. The CDR3 DNA reads as TGTGCCAGCAGATTATCTGACACTGAAGCTTTCTTT.

This clonotype was detected ten times or more. V usage is TRBV7-2 and J usage is TRBJ1-5, with TRBD1 matching over 7 bases. After removal of 5 bases from V and 5 bases from J, the junction contained 6 bases not matched to a gene. Germline V gene lookup returns CDR1 SGHTA and CDR2 FQGNSA. The CDR3 is made up of 14 amino acids. The CDR3 DNA reads as TGTGCCAGCAGCCTAAAGACAGGGCATCAGCCCCAGCATTTT. This sequence encodes CASSLKTGHQPQHF.

This clonotype was recorded many times. This rearrangement joins TRBV4-3 to TRBJ1-5; no clear D. Germline CDR1 reads LGHNA; CDR2 reads YSLEER. V shed 1 base and J shed 8 bases, with 9 bases lying between them. The CDR3 length is 13 residues. CDR3 protein: CASSQALLEPQHF. Written as DNA, the CDR3 is TGCGCCAGCAGCCAAGCCCTTCTAGAGCCCCAGCATTTT.

This clonotype was recorded at least ten times. The gene calls are TRBV6-1 and TRBJ2-2, with D perhaps matching TRBD2 (6 bases). The CDR3 spans 15 residues. CDR1 and CDR2 (germline): MNHNS, SASEGT. V lost 3 bases and J 8 bases, leaving 16 bases between the germline ends. CDR3 sequence: CASSDIAVDKGELFF. In DNA form, the CDR3 reads TGTGCCAGCAGTGATATAGCGGTCGACAAGGGGGAGCTGTTTTTT.

This clonotype has ten or more counts. V and J are TRBV6-1 and TRBJ2-7, with D unresolved. This CDR3 comprises 13 residues. Germline CDR1 reads MNHNS; CDR2 reads SASEGT. Trimming cost V 2 bases and J 3 bases, with 8 bases left between them. CDR3 in DNA: TGTGCCAGCAGTGAACGGATGGGCTACGAGCAGTACTTC. Encoded protein: CASSERMGYEQYF.

This clonotype was recorded many times. The V call is TRBV6-2 or TRBV6-3, the J call TRBJ1-2; D is perhaps TRBD1 (5 bases). Germline assignment: CDR1 MNHEY and CDR2 SVGEGT. This CDR3 spans 12 amino acids. Trimming shortened V by 2 bases and J by 8 bases, and 9 bases separated the two germline ends. The CDR3 DNA reads TGTGCCAGCAGTTACGTCGGGGCCGGCTACACCTTC. Its translation: CASSYVGAGYTF.

This clonotype appeared many times. This chain uses TRBV28 with TRBJ1-5; 9 bases are shared with TRBD1. The CDR3 sequence is 14 residues long. V lost 6 bases and J lost 7; bases outside the gene matches: 7. Germline loops: CDR1 MDHEN, CDR2 SYDVKM. This CDR3 is CASRPGTGQQPQHF. In DNA, the CDR3 is TGTGCCAGCAGACCCGGGACAGGGCAACAGCCCCAGCATTTT.

This clonotype occurred many times. The V and J genes are TRBV12-3 or TRBV12-4 and TRBJ1-2; D is ambiguous. The length of the CDR3 is 11 residues. The V gene lost 4 bases and the J gene lost 8 bases, with 8 bases spanning the gap. CDR3 sequence: CASSSSYGYTF. In DNA, the CDR3 is TGTGCCAGCAGTTCATCTTACGGCTACACCTTC.

This clonotype occurred many times. This chain connects TRBV10-2 to TRBJ2-7; D is uncertain. V was pared by 5 bases and J by 2 bases, with 4 bases between. CDR1 WSHSY and CDR2 SAAADI come from the germline V gene. There are 11 residues in the CDR3. The CDR3 DNA follows: TGCGCCAGCAGTACCGCCTACGAGCAGTACTTC. Its protein is CASSTAYEQYF.

There are many counts of this clonotype. The chain is built from TRBV7-2 and TRBJ1-5; D gene ambiguous. CDR1 is SGHTA and CDR2 is FQGNSA in the germline V gene. Trimming removed 1 base at V and 7 bases at J, with 5 bases between. This CDR3 comprises 12 residues. The CDR3 sequence: CASSLGSQPQHF. For the CDR3, the DNA is TGTGCCAGCAGCTTAGGAAGCCAGCCCCAGCATTTT.

This clonotype has ten or more counts. This chain links TRBV6-2 or TRBV6-3 with TRBJ2-2; 7 nucleotides line up with TRBD1. This CDR3 region has 15 residues. Trimming cost V 7 bases and J 0 bases; bases outside gene matches: 5. The germline gives CDR1 MNHEY, CDR2 SVGEGT. The CDR3 is CASTSGTANTGELFF. The CDR3 DNA reads as TGTGCCAGCACCTCCGGGACAGCGAACACCGGGGAGCTGTTTTTT.